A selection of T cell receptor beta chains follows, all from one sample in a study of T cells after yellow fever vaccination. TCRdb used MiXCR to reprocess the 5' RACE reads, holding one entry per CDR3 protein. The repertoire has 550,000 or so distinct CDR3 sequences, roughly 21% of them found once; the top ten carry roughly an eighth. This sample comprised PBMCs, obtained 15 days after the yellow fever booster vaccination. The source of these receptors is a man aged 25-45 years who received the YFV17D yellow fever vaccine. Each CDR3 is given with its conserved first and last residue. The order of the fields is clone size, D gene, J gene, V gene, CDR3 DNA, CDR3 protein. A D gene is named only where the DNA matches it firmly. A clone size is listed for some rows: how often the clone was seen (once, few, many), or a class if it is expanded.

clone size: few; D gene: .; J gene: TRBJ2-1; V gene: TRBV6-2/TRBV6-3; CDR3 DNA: TGTGCCAGCAGGGACCAACCTTACAATGAGCAGTTCTTC; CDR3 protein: CASRDQPYNEQFF
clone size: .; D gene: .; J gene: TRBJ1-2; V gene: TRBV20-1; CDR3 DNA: TGCAGTGCTTGGTCCCCCGGGGACTATGGCTACACCTTC; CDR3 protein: CSAWSPGDYGYTF
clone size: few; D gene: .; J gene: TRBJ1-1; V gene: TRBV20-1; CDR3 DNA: TGCAGTGCTCCACCACGGGGAAGAGTTGAAGCTTTCTTT; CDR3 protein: CSAPPRGRVEAFF
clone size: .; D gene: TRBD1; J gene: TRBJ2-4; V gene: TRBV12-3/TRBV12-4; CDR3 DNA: TGTGCCAGCAGTTTTAACTCGGGACAGGGGGCCTCCTCCGCCAAAAACATTCAGTACTTC; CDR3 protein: CASSFNSGQGASSAKNIQYF
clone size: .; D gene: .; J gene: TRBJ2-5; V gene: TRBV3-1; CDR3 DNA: TGTGCCAGCAGCCGCGGACCCCTACGGGAGACCCAGTACTTC; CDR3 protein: CASSRGPLRETQYF
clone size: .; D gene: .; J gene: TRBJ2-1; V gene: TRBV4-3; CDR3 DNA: TGCGCCAGCAGCCAAGAAGTGAGGGGGGGTGAGCAGTTCTTC; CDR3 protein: CASSQEVRGGEQFF
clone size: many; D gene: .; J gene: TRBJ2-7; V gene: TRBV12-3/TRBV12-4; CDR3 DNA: TGTGCCAGCAGTTTATCCTTTGGCGAGCAGTACTTC; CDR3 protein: CASSLSFGEQYF
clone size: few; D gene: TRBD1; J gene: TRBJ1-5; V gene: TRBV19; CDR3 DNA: TGTGCCACGCGCCGGGACAGTAATCAGCCCCAGCATTTT; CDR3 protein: CATRRDSNQPQHF
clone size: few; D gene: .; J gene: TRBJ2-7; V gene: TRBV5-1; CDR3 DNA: TGCGCCAGCAGCTATCCGGACAGAGGGGAGCAGTACTTC; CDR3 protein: CASSYPDRGEQYF
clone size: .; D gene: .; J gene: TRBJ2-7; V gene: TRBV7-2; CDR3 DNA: TGTGCCAGCAGCTTAGCGGGCCATTGGGAGCAGTACTTC; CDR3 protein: CASSLAGHWEQYF
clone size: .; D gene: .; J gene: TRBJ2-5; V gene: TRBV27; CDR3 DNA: TGTGCCAGCAGCCACGCGGGTAGGGCCCAGTACTTC; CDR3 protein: CASSHAGRAQYF
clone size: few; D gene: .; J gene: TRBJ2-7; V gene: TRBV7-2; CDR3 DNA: TGTGCCAGCAGCTTAACCCTAAGCGGTCTAGGCTACGAGCAGTACTTC; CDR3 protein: CASSLTLSGLGYEQYF
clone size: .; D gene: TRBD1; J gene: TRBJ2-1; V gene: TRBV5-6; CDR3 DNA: TGTGCCAGCAGCGTCTCAGGGGGCGATGAGCAGTTCTTC; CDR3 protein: CASSVSGGDEQFF
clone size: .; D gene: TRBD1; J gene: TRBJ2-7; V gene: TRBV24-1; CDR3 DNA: TGTGCCACCAGTGATTCGGGGACAGGTTATTTCGAGCAGTACTTC; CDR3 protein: CATSDSGTGYFEQYF
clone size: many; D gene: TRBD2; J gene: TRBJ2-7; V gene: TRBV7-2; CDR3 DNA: TGTGCCAGCAGCATTTCCTATACTAGCGCCGAGCAGTACTTC; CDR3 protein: CASSISYTSAEQYF
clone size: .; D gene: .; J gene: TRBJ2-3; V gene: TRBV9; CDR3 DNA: TGTGCCAGCAGCGTAGCAGGCCTGGCGTCTGATACGCAGTATTTT; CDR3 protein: CASSVAGLASDTQYF
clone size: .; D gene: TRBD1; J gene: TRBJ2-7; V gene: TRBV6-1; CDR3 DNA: TGTGCCAGCAGGAGGGGACAGGGGGCCTACGAGCAGTACTTC; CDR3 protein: CASRRGQGAYEQYF
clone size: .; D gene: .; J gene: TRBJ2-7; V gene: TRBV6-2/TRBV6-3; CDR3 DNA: TGTGCCAGCAGTTACCCAGCGGCCCTATTCGGAGAGCAGTACTTC; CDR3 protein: CASSYPAALFGEQYF
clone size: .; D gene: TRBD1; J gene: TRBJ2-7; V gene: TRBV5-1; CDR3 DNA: TGCGCCAGCAGCCTGGGACAGGAGGTCCACGAGCAGTACTTC; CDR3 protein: CASSLGQEVHEQYF
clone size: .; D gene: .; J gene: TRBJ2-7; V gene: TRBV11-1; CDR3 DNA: TGTGCCAGCAGCTTAGCGCTTGACAGCTCCTACGAGCGGTACTTC; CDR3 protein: CASSLALDSSYERYF
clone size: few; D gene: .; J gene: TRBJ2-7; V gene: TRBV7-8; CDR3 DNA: TGTGCCAGCAGCTCCAATTCGGGGCAGGACCCCTACGAGCAGTACTTC; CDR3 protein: CASSSNSGQDPYEQYF
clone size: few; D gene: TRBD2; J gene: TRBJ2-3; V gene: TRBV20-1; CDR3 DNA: TGCAGTGCTAGATCCAGGACTAGCGGGAGAGGGACAGATACGCAGTATTTT; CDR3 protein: CSARSRTSGRGTDTQYF
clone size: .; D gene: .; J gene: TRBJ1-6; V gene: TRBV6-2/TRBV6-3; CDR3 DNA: TGTGCCAGCAGTCCGGAGACGGTTCTCCTGGCCCTCCACTTT; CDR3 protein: CASSPETVLLALHF
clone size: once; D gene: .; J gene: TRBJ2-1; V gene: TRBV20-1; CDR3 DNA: TGCAGTGCTAGCGAGGACAGTTACAATGAGCAGTTCTTC; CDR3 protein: CSASEDSYNEQFF
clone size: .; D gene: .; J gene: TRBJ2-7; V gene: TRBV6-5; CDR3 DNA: TGTGCCAGCATTTCAAGGGGCTACGAGCAGTACTTC; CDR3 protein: CASISRGYEQYF
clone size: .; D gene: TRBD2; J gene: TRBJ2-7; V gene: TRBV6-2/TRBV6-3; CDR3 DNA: TGTGCCAGCAGTGGGTTTAGCGGGAGAACCTACGAGCAGTACTTC; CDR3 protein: CASSGFSGRTYEQYF
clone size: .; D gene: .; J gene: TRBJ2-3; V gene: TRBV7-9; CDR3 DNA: TGTGCTAGTCGGGGGAGAGCTCCCGTGGAAGATACGCAGTATTTT; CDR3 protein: CASRGRAPVEDTQYF
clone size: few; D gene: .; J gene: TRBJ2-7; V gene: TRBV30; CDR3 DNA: TGTGCCTGGACCCAACACCACTACGAGCAGTACTTC; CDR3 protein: CAWTQHHYEQYF
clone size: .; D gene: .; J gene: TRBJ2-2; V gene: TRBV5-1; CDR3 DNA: TGCGCCAGCAGAGTAACCACCGGGGAGCTGTTTTTT; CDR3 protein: CASRVTTGELFF
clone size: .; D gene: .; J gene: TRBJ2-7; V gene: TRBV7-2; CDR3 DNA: TGTGCCAGCAGCTTAGTAGTTTACGGCGGGAACCTCTACGAGCAGTACTTC; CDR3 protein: CASSLVVYGGNLYEQYF
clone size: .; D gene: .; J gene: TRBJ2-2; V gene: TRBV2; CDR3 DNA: TGTGCCAGGGACAGTTCATTAACCGGGGAGCTGTTTTTT; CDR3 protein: CARDSSLTGELFF
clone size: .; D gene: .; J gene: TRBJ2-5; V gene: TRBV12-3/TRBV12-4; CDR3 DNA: TGTGCCAGCAGCCCTGACTTTTACAGACGGGCAGAGACCCAGTACTTC; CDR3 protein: CASSPDFYRRAETQYF
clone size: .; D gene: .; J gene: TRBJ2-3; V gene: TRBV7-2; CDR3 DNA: TGTGCCAGCAGCCCTCCGCCCCCTAGGAGCCCAGATACGCAGTATTTT; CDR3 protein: CASSPPPPRSPDTQYF
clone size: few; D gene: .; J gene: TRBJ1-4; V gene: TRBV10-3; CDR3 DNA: TGTGCCATCAGGGATGGGGGAAAACTGTTTTTT; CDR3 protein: CAIRDGGKLFF
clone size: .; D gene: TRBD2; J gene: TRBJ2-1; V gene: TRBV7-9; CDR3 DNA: TGTGCCAGCAGCCGATACGTGTCTAGCGGGAGTAATGAGCAGTTCTTC; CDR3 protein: CASSRYVSSGSNEQFF
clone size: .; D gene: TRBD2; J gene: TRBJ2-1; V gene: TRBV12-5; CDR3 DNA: TGTGCTAGTGGCCCTAGCGGGAGGATCAATGAGCAGTTCTTC; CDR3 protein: CASGPSGRINEQFF
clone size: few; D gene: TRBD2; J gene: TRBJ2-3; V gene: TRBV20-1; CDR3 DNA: TGCAGTGGGCCAGCGGGAGGGCCAGGAGATACGCAGTATTTT; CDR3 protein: CSGPAGGPGDTQYF
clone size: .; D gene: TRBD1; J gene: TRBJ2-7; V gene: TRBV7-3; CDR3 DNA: TGTGCCAGCAGCGAAACAGGGGGCGCCGAGCAGTACTTC; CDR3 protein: CASSETGGAEQYF
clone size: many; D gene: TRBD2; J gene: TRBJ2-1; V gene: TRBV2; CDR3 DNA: TGTGCCAGCAGAGGGACTAGCGGGGCCCATGAGCAGTTCTTC; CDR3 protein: CASRGTSGAHEQFF
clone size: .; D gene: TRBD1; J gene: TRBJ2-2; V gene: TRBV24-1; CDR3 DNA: TGTGCCACCAGTGACCCCTCACGGATAGGGGGCCCTAACACCGGGGAGCTGTTTTTT; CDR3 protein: CATSDPSRIGGPNTGELFF
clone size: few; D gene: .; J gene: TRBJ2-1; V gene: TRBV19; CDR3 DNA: TGTGCCAGTAGTATAGATATTAGGGCAGGGCAGTTCTTC; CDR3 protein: CASSIDIRAGQFF
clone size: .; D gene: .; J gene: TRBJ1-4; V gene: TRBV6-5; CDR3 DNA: TGTGCCAGCAGTTACCGGGCGCGGGATGAAAAACTGTTTTTT; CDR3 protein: CASSYRARDEKLFF
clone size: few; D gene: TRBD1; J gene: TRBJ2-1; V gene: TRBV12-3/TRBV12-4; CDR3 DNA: TGTGCCAGCAGTTTAGGTGGGGGGGGACAGGGTGACAATGAGCAGTTCTTC; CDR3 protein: CASSLGGGGQGDNEQFF
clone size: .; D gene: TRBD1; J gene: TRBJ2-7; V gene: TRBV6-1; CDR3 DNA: TGTGCCAGCAAAGCCGGGACAGGGGACTACGAGCAGTACTTC; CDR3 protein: CASKAGTGDYEQYF
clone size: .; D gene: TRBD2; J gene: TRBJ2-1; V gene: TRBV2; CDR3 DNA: TGTGCCAGCATCTCCGGGACTAGCGGCCTTAATGAGCAGTTCTTC; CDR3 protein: CASISGTSGLNEQFF
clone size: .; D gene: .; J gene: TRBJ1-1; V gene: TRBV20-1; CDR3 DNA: TGCAGTGCTCCCGTCTGGCAGTTGAACACTGAAGCTTTCTTT; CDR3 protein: CSAPVWQLNTEAFF